This T cell receptor beta chain is from a study of CD8+CD57+ T cells in acquired aplastic anemia. Study-wide background: CD4+ cell libraries from healthy donors averaged around 11 million reads.

It was genomic DNA that served as the template for profiling TCR beta VDJ and CDR3. TCRdb re-called the reads with MiXCR, one entry per CDR3 protein. The sample consists of about 180,000 distinct CDR3 sequences, 35% to 50% of them appearing once. This clonotype was counted only a few times. The CDR3 runs 16 residues. The germline gives CDR1 MNHEY, CDR2 SMNVEV (reference sequence). With 5 bases clipped from V and 3 bases from J, the junction kept 13 bases outside the gene matches. The sequencing sample was made of sorted CD4+, CD8+, or CD8+CD57+ T cells (not recorded which) from PBMCs. This rearrangement joins TRBV27 to TRBJ2-7; 7 bases fit TRBD1. This clonotype originated in a human donor in good health. CDR3 DNA sequence: TGTGCCAGCAGTCGACAGGGTCCCAGGTCTCGCTACGAGCAGTACTTC. Translation: CASSRQGPRSRYEQYF.